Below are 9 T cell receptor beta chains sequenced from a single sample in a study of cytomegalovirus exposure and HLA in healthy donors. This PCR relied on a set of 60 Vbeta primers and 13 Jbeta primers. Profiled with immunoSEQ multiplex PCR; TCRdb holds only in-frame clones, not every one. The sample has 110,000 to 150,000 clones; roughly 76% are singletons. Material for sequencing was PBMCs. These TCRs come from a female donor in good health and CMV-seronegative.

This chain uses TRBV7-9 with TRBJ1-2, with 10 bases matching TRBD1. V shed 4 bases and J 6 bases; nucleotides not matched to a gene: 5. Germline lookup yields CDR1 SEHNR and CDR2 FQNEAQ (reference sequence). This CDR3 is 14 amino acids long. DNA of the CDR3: TGTGCCAGCAGCTCAACCGGGACAGGGGATGGCTACACCTTC. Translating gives CASSSTGTGDGYTF.

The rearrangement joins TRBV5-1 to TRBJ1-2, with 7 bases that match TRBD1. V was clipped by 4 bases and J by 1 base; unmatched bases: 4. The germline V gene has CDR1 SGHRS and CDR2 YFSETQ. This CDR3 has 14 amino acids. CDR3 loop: CASSPDRLNYGYTF. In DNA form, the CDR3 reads TGCGCCAGCAGCCCGGACAGGCTTAACTATGGCTACACCTTC.

CDR3: CSVTGGRSYEQYF. In DNA form, the CDR3 reads TGCAGCGTCACAGGGGGGAGGTCCTACGAGCAGTACTTC. The gene calls are TRBV29-1 and TRBJ2-7; 8 bases map to TRBD1. CDR1 is SQVTM and CDR2 is ANQGSEA in the germline V gene. With V trimmed by 6 bases and J by 1 base, 5 bases remained unmatched. This CDR3 region has 13 residues.

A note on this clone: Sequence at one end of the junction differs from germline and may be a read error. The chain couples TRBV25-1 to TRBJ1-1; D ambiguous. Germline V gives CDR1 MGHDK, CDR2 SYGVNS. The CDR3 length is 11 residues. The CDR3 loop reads CARSVSYEAFF. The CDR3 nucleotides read TGTGCCAGGAGTGTCTCTTATGAAGCTTTCTTT.

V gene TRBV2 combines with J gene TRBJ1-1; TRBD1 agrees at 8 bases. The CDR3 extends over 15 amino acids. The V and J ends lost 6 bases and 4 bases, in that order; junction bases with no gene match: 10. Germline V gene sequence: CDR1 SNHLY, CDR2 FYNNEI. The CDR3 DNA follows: TGTGCCAGCAGAAAGTTCAGGGGGCCTGGCACTGAAGCTTTCTTT. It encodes CASRKFRGPGTEAFF. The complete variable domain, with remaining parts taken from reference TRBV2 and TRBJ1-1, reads EPEVTQTPSHQVTQMGQEVILRCVPISNHLYFYWYRQILGQKVEFLVSFYNNEISEKSEIFDDQFSVERPDGSNFTLKIRSTKLEDSAMYFCASRKFRGPGTEAFFGQGTRLTVV.

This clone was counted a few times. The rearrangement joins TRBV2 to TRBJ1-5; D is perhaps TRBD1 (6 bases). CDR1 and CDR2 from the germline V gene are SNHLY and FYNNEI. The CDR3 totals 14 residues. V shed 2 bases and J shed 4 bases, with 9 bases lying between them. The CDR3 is CASSETGKNQPQHF. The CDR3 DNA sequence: TGTGCCAGCAGTGAAACAGGGAAGAATCAGCCCCAGCATTTT.

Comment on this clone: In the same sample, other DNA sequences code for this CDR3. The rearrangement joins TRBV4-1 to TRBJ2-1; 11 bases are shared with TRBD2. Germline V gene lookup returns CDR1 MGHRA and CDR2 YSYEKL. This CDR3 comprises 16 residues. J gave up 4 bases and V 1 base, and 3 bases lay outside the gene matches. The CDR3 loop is CASSQGTSGSYNEQFF. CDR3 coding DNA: TGCGCCAGCAGCCAAGGAACTAGCGGGAGTTACAATGAGCAGTTCTTC.

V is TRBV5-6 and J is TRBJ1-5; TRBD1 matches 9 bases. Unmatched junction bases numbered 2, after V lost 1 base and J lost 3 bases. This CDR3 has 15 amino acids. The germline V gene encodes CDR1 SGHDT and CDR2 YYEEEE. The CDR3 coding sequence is TGTGCCAGCAGCTTGTGGACAGGGGTCAATCAGCCCCAGCATTTT. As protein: CASSLWTGVNQPQHF. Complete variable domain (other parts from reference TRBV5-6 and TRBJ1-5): DAGVTQSPTHLIKTRGQQVTLRCSPKSGHDTVSWYQQALGQGPQFIFQYYEEEERQRGNFPDRFSGHQFPNYSSELNVNALLLGDSALYLCASSLWTGVNQPQHFGDGTRLSIL.

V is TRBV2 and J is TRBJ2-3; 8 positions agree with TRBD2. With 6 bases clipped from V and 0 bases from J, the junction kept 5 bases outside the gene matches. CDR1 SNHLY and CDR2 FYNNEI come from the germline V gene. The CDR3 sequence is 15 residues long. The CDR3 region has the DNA TGTGCCAGCAGAAAACTAGCGGCTAGCACAGATACGCAGTATTTT. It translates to CASRKLAASTDTQYF.